These 3 T cell receptor beta chains came from one sample sequenced in a study of shared clonotypes between healthy human individuals. Measured with immunoSEQ multiplex PCR; TCRdb has only the in-frame clones, and not every one. The sample carries 650,000 to 700,000 clones, around 91% recorded once. Specimen: memory CD8+ T cells from PBMCs. Subset here: CD45RO+ cells pooled with CCR7-negative TemRA cells. The receptors derive from a man between 18 and 35 years old in good health. Some clones in this sample may be carry-over from other donors' samples.

V usage is TRBV11-2 and J usage is TRBJ2-6; D gene uncertain. This CDR3 has 17 residues. Trimming stripped 1 base from V and 0 bases from J, with 10 bases between. The germline CDR1 and CDR2 sequences are SGHAT and FQNNGV. CDR3: CASSLGARASGANVLTF. The CDR3 bases are TGTGCCAGCAGCTTAGGTGCACGCGCCTCTGGGGCCAACGTCCTGACTTTC.

The chain links TRBV28 to TRBJ2-2; 10 nucleotides align to TRBD1. The CDR3 has 16 amino acids. CDR1 is MDHEN and CDR2 is SYDVKM in the germline V gene. V shed 2 bases and J 3 bases; nucleotides not matched to a gene: 3. The CDR3 nucleotides are TGTGCCAGCAGTTTACCGGGACAGGGGTACACCGGGGAGCTGTTTTTT. Translation: CASSLPGQGYTGELFF.

The rearrangement links TRBV27 to TRBJ1-2, with D hard to call. With 0 bases removed from V and 4 bases from J, the gap between germline ends came to 12 bases. CDR1 MNHEY and CDR2 SMNVEV come from the germline V gene (reference sequence). This CDR3 has 15 residues. The CDR3 bases are TGTGCCAGCAGTTTATCGATTGAGGGCGGCTATGGCTACACCTTC. It specifies CASSLSIEGGYGYTF.